The sequence of this TCR beta chain was determined in a study of T cell responses to AZD1222 COVID-19 vaccine. Turning to this clone: The antigen is unknown.

TCRdb keeps only in-frame clones here, not all; method: immunoSEQ multiplex PCR. The repertoire consists of 95,000 to 100,000 clones, with 65% to 85% occurring once and the leading ten covering approximately 15%. Study observations and caveats: Clonal diversity was possibly underestimated, and white British individuals and females predominated among donors. Following two doses of AZD1222, Spike-specific TCR breadth and depth rose.

The CDR3 is made up of 13 amino acids. Trimming cost V 6 bases and J 0 bases, with 8 bases left between them. The chain combines TRBV12-3 or TRBV12-4 with TRBJ1-1; no firm D call. The specimen comprised peripheral blood, sampled 28 days after the second AZD1222 dose. The origin of this receptor is an adult who received the AZD1222 COVID-19 vaccine. DNA of the CDR3: TGTGCCAGCAGAGAGGAGATGAACACTGAAGCTTTCTTT. It is translated as CASREEMNTEAFF.